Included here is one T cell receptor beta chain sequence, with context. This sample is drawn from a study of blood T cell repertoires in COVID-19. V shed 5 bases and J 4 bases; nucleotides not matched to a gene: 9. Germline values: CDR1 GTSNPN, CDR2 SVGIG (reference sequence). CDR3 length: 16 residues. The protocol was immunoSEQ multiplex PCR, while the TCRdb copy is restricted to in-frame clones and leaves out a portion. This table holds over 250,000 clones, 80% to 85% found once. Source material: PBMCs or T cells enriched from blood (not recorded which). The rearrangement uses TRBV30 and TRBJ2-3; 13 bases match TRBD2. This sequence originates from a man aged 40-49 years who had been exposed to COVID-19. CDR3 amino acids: CAWVPTSGRWADTQYF. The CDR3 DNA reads TGTGCCTGGGTACCGACTAGCGGGAGGTGGGCAGATACGCAGTATTTT.